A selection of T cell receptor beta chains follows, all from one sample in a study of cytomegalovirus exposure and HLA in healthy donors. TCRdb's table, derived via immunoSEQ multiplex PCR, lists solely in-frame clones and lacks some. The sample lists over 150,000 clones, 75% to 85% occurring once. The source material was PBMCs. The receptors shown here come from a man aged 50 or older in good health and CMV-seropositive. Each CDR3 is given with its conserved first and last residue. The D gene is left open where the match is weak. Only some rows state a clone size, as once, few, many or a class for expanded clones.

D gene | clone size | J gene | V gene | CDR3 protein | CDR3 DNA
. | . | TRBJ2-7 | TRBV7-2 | CASSLADGAYEQYF | TGTGCCAGCAGCTTAGCGGACGGGGCCTACGAGCAGTACTTC
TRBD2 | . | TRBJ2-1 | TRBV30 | CAWSKKLAGGYNEQFF | TGTGCCTGGAGCAAAAAACTAGCGGGGGGGTACAATGAGCAGTTCTTC
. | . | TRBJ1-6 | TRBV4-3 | CASSQDRANSPLHF | TGCGCCAGCAGCCAAGACAGGGCCAATTCACCCCTCCACTTT
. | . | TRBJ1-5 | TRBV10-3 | CAISTGISNQPQHF | TGTGCCATCAGTACAGGGATTTCAAATCAGCCCCAGCATTTT
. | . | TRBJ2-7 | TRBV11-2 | CASSSSLAATYEQYF | TGTGCCAGCAGCTCCTCGTTAGCGGCGACCTACGAGCAGTACTTC
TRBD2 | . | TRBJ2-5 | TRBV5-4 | CASSQGLAGGEETQYF | TGTGCCAGCAGCCAAGGACTAGCGGGGGGGGAAGAGACCCAGTACTTC
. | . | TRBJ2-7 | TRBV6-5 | CASSYSGRATYEQYF | TGTGCCAGCAGTTACTCGGGCAGGGCCACCTACGAGCAGTACTTC
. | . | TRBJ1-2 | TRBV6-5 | CASSGAANYGYTF | TGTGCCAGCAGCGGAGCCGCTAACTATGGCTACACCTTC
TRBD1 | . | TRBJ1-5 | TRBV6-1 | CASSAGQGRYQPQHF | TGTGCCAGCAGCGCGGGACAGGGCCGATATCAGCCCCAGCATTTT
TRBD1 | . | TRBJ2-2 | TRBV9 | CASSDRGHGELFF | TGTGCCAGCAGCGACAGGGGGCACGGGGAGCTGTTTTTT
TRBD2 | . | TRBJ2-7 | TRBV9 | CASSVAAGGDEQYF | TGTGCCAGCAGCGTAGCCGCGGGAGGGGACGAGCAGTACTTC
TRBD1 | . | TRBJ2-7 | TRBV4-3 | CARDNWGTGTAEQYF | TGCGCCAGGGACAATTGGGGGACAGGGACCGCCGAGCAGTACTTC
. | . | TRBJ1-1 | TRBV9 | CASSGGPMNTEAFF | TGTGCCAGCAGCGGTGGGCCCATGAACACTGAAGCTTTCTTT
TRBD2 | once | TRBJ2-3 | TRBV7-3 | CASSPWAGGTDTQYF | TGTGCCAGCAGCCCTTGGGCGGGAGGCACAGATACGCAGTATTTT
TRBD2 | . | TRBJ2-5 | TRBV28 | CASSPDPDRGGTQYF | TGTGCCAGCAGCCCCGACCCAGACCGGGGGGGGACCCAGTACTTC
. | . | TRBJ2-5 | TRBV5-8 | CASTEGGGAETQYF | TGTGCCAGCACCGAGGGTGGGGGCGCGGAGACCCAGTACTTC
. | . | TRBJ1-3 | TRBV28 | CASSKQGTGNTIYF | TGTGCCAGCAGTAAACAGGGAACTGGAAACACCATATATTTT
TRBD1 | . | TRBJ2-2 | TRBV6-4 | CASSPGQASGELFF | TGTGCCAGCAGTCCTGGACAGGCCTCCGGGGAGCTGTTTTTT
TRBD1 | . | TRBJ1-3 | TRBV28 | CASTQTGEGSGNTIYF | TGTGCCAGCACCCAGACAGGGGAAGGCTCTGGAAACACCATATATTTT
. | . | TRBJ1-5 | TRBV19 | CASSIAGRGQPQHF | TGTGCCAGTAGTATAGCGGGTAGGGGTCAGCCCCAGCATTTT
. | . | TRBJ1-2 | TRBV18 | CASSPTPDGYTF | TGTGCCAGCTCACCAACGCCAGATGGCTACACCTTC
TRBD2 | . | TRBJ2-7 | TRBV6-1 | CATETTSANYEQYF | TGTGCCACCGAAACGACTAGCGCGAACTACGAGCAGTACTTC
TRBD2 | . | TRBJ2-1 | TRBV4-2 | CASSQAQLAGGPNEQFF | TGTGCCAGCAGCCAAGCGCAACTAGCGGGAGGCCCCAATGAGCAGTTCTTC
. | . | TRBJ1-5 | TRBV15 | CATSRPQDYSNQPQHF | TGTGCCACCAGCAGACCTCAGGATTATAGCAATCAGCCCCAGCATTTT
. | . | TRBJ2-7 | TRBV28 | CASSLPTNTYEQYF | TGTGCCAGCAGTTTACCGACTAACACCTACGAGCAGTACTTC
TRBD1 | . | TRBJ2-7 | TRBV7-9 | CASSLFAGTGDEQYF | TGTGCCAGCAGCTTATTTGCTGGGACAGGGGACGAGCAGTACTTC
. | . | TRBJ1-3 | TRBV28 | CASSGAGRSGNTIYF | TGTGCCAGCAGTGGAGCGGGACGCTCTGGAAACACCATATATTTT
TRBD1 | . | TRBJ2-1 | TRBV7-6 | CASSLGDRGLAGEGNEQFF | TGTGCCAGCAGCTTAGGGGACAGGGGGCTTGCGGGAGAGGGGAATGAGCAGTTCTTC
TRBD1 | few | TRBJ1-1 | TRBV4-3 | CASSQFYRGTNEAFF | TGCGCCAGCAGCCAATTCTACAGGGGTACAAATGAAGCTTTCTTT
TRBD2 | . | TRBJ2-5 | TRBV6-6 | CASSSGLGQETQYF | TGTGCCAGCAGTTCGGGACTAGGTCAAGAGACCCAGTACTTC